These 20 T cell receptor beta chains share one sample of origin, sequenced in a study of blood T cell repertoires in COVID-19. Sequenced by immunoSEQ multiplex PCR; TCRdb stores in-frame clones only, minus some. The sample holds about 220,000 clones, 70% to 90% seen once. Sequencing was carried out using peripheral blood. All receptors derive from a man aged 40-49 years with acute or convalescent COVID-19.

V usage is TRBV12-3 or TRBV12-4 and J usage is TRBJ1-4, with 9 bases fitting TRBD1. V shed 5 bases, J shed 7 bases, and the junction held 2 bases outside the gene matches. This CDR3 has 13 residues. CDR3 amino acids: CASSTGGTEKLFF. Written as DNA, the CDR3 is TGTGCCAGCAGTACAGGGGGCACTGAAAAACTGTTTTTT.

This rearrangement joins TRBV28 to TRBJ2-1, with TRBD1 matching over 11 bases. Germline loops: CDR1 MDHEN, CDR2 SYDVKM. CDR3 length: 15 residues. V was pared by 3 bases and J by 6 bases, with 4 bases of the junction left unmatched. For the CDR3, the DNA is TGTGCCAGCAGTTTCCCCGGGACAGGGGGCAATGAGCAGTTCTTC. Amino acid sequence: CASSFPGTGGNEQFF. Together with reference TRBV28 and TRBJ2-1, the CDR3 gives the full variable domain: DVKVTQSSRYLVKRTGEKVFLECVQDMDHENMFWYRQDPGLGLRLIYFSYDVKMKEKGDIPEGYSVSREKKERFSLILESASTNQTSMYLCASSFPGTGGNEQFFGPGTRLTVL.

The chain recombines TRBV27 with TRBJ2-7; 7 nucleotides align to TRBD1. V shed 9 bases and J 5 bases; nucleotides not matched to a gene: 16. Per germline, CDR1 MNHEY and CDR2 SMNVEV (reference sequence). This CDR3 spans 15 amino acids. CDR3 amino acids: CARPFSLRGLHEQYF. In DNA, the CDR3 is TGTGCCAGACCTTTTTCCTTAAGGGGGCTCCACGAGCAGTACTTC.

The gene calls are TRBV3-1 (or the pseudogene TRBV3-2) and TRBJ2-4; a weak D match, TRBD1 (5 bases). V was cut by 2 bases and J by 0 bases, with 11 bases left in between. The length of the CDR3 is 16 residues. CDR1 LGHDT and CDR2 YNNKEL come from the germline V gene (reference sequence). The DNA for the CDR3 is TGTGCCAGCAGCCAAAGGGGCACCGTAGCCAAAAACATTCAGTACTTC. Translating it yields CASSQRGTVAKNIQYF.

The chain couples TRBV27 to TRBJ2-3, with 7 bases fitting TRBD2. The CDR3 is made up of 19 amino acids. The V gene end was trimmed by 4 bases and the J gene end by 4 bases; junction bases not matched to a gene: 20. CDR1 and CDR2 from the germline V gene are MNHEY and SMNVEV (reference sequence). The CDR3 DNA follows: TGTGCCAGCAGTTATTCCAGCGGGGATTTGAGGCGAGGGGCAGATACGCAGTATTTT. It encodes CASSYSSGDLRRGADTQYF.

The chain carries TRBV27 and TRBJ1-1; D unclear. The CDR3 loop spans 14 amino acids. Germline V CDR1 and CDR2: MNHEY, SMNVEV (reference sequence). The ends were cut back, 1 base at V and 1 base at J, with 7 bases in the middle. CDR3 sequence: CASSLWAANTEAFF. CDR3 in DNA: TGTGCCAGCAGTTTATGGGCAGCGAACACTGAAGCTTTCTTT.

This clone was found a few times. The J gene is TRBJ1-3, the V gene TRBV7-2, with 8 bases identical to TRBD1. V dropped 5 bases and J dropped 2; count of bases not matched to a gene: 2. Germline-derived CDR1 and CDR2 are SGHTA and FQGNSA. CDR3 length equals 14 residues. CDR3 in amino acids: CASSEQGAGNTIYF. CDR3 nucleotide sequence: TGTGCCAGCAGCGAACAGGGGGCTGGAAACACCATATATTTT.

The chain recombines TRBV4-1 with TRBJ2-7; 10 positions match TRBD1. CDR3 size: 15 residues. CDR1 and CDR2 (germline): MGHRA, YSYEKL. J gave up 1 base and V 3 bases, and 3 bases lay outside the gene matches. The CDR3 loop reads CASSHRTGGSYEQYF. The CDR3 DNA sequence: TGCGCCAGCAGCCACCGGACAGGGGGATCCTACGAGCAGTACTTC.

The chain uses TRBV27 and TRBJ1-1; D is possibly TRBD1 (5 bases). CDR3 length: 15 amino acids. Germline CDR1 reads MNHEY; CDR2 reads SMNVEV (reference sequence). V lost 3 bases to trimming and J lost 0 bases, with 11 bases between them. The DNA for the CDR3 is TGTGCCAGCAGTTTGCGAATACAGGTGAACACTGAAGCTTTCTTT. It codes for CASSLRIQVNTEAFF.

This clone was found once. The chain joins TRBV6-5 to TRBJ1-3; 7 bases match TRBD1. The V gene end was trimmed by 5 bases and the J gene end by 0 bases; junction bases not matched to a gene: 4. Looked up from germline, CDR1 is MNHEY and CDR2 is SVGAGI. CDR3 length: 15 residues. CDR3 nucleotides: TGTGCCAGCAGTCCCGACAGGGACTCTGGAAACACCATATATTTT. It specifies CASSPDRDSGNTIYF.

The chain uses TRBV18 and TRBJ1-5; a weak D match, TRBD1 (5 bases). Trimming took off 1 base at V and 7 bases at J, with 8 bases between the two ends. The CDR3 consists of 13 residues. Germline values: CDR1 KGHSH, CDR2 LQKENI. The CDR3 DNA follows: TGTGCCAGCTCACCACTAGGGGAACAGCCCCAGCATTTT. Its protein product is CASSPLGEQPQHF.

The gene calls are TRBV5-1 and TRBJ2-1; TRBD1 agrees at 11 bases. Germline CDR1 is SGHRS and CDR2 is YFSETQ. V gave up 4 bases and J gave up 3 bases; unmatched junction bases: 3. The CDR3 spans 15 residues. The DNA for the CDR3 is TGCGCCAGCAGCACGGGGACAGGGGGCTACAATGAGCAGTTCTTC. Translating gives CASSTGTGGYNEQFF.

The gene calls are TRBV6-5 and TRBJ1-6; D is perhaps TRBD1 (6 bases). CDR1 and CDR2 (germline): MNHEY, SVGAGI. This CDR3 comprises 16 residues. The germline V and J ends were trimmed by 0 bases and 5 bases, with 11 bases remaining between them. CDR3 DNA: TGTGCCAGCAGTTACTCGACGGGACATCATAATTCACCCCTCCACTTT. Amino acid sequence: CASSYSTGHHNSPLHF.

The CDR3 DNA follows: TGTGCCTTCGACAGGAGCTCCTACGAGCAGTACTTC. It encodes CAFDRSSYEQYF. This chain uses TRBV30 with TRBJ2-7, with D possibly TRBD1 on 6 matching bases. The CDR3 consists of 12 residues. The V gene lost 7 bases and the J gene lost 0 bases, with 10 bases spanning the gap. CDR1 and CDR2 from the germline V gene are GTSNPN and SVGIG (reference sequence).

J is TRBJ2-7 and V is TRBV20-1; 9 nucleotides match TRBD1. J gave up 3 bases and V 3 bases, and 12 bases lay outside the gene matches. Germline assignment: CDR1 DFQATT and CDR2 SNEGSKA (reference sequence). This CDR3 is 16 amino acids long. The CDR3 DNA follows: TGCAGTGCTAGTTCCCCCTGGACAGGGGTAAACTACGAGCAGTACTTC. It yields the protein CSASSPWTGVNYEQYF.

V usage is TRBV3-1 (or the pseudogene TRBV3-2) and J usage is TRBJ2-2, with 7 bases that match TRBD1. V trimming: 5 bases; J trimming: 5 bases; junction bases outside the gene matches: 8. CDR1 is LGHDT and CDR2 is YNNKEL in the germline V gene (reference sequence). The CDR3 runs 15 residues. The CDR3 DNA follows: TGTGCCAGCAGCAATGACAGGGCGCGGACCGGGGAGCTGTTTTTT. As protein: CASSNDRARTGELFF.

This clone was found once. V gene TRBV9 combines with J gene TRBJ2-1, with 10 nucleotides matching TRBD1. CDR1 SGDLS and CDR2 YYNGEE come from the germline V gene. The CDR3 sequence is 17 residues long. V dropped 0 bases and J dropped 4; count of bases not matched to a gene: 7. CDR3 in amino acids: CASSVEGGQGIYNEQFF. As DNA, the CDR3 is TGTGCCAGCAGCGTAGAGGGGGGACAGGGGATATACAATGAGCAGTTCTTC. Filled out from reference TRBV9 and TRBJ2-1, the complete variable domain reads DSGVTQTPKHLITATGQRVTLRCSPRSGDLSVYWYQQSLDQGLQFLIQYYNGEERAKGNILERFSAQQFPDLHSELNLSSLELGDSALYFCASSVEGGQGIYNEQFFGPGTRLTVL.

This rearrangement joins TRBV11-3 to TRBJ2-1; TRBD1 matches at 7 bases. The CDR3 contains 15 residues. V lost 5 bases, J lost 3 bases, and 7 bases stayed unmatched. The V gene's germline CDR1 is SGHNT and CDR2 YENEEA. CDR3 region: CASSLGTDNYNEQFF. DNA of the CDR3: TGTGCCAGCAGCCTCGGGACAGACAACTACAATGAGCAGTTCTTC.

This chain connects TRBV21-1 to TRBJ2-1; the table gives TRBD1 as D, unverified against the DNA. TRBV21-1 is a pseudogene segment. The CDR3 totals 16 residues. The CDR3 is CASSKNREGSYNEQFF. CDR3 nucleotide sequence: TGTGCCAGCAGCAAAAACAGGGAAGGGTCCTACAATGAGCAGTTCTTC.

The rearrangement links TRBV6-4 to TRBJ2-7, with D perhaps matching TRBD1 (7 bases). The germline V gene encodes CDR1 MRHNA and CDR2 SNTAGT. The V end lost 9 bases, the J end lost 2 bases, and 23 bases lay between the germline ends. CDR3 length: 16 amino acids. This chain's CDR3 is CAREGAAPHKPYEQYF. The CDR3 coding sequence is TGTGCCAGGGAGGGGGCGGCCCCCCATAAGCCCTACGAGCAGTACTTC.